The source of this TCR beta chain is a study of Graves' ophthalmopathy and Graves' hyperthyroidism (dated by TCRdb to 2016 to 2019). With regard to the full study: Peripheral blood was collected before any treatment was given, at the time of initial diagnosis. An independent validation cohort was composed of some 19 hyperthyroidism patients and 17 patients who later progressed from hyperthyroidism to ophthalmopathy. To explore V-J signatures distinguishing ophthalmopathy from hyperthyroidism, a discovery set of roughly 100 patients (fewer than 45 ophthalmopathy, 57 stable hyperthyroidism) was enrolled. To tell Graves' ophthalmopathy apart from Graves' hyperthyroidism, and to predict which patients would progress to ophthalmopathy, the study relied on TCR beta repertoire signatures. The roughly 94 discovery patients were randomly divided into training and test sets at a 7:3 ratio. Following sampling, methimazole starting at 30 mg daily was administered to hyperthyroidism patients, and high-dose intravenous methylprednisolone was administered to ophthalmopathy patients. In total, 135 blood samples were TCR-sequenced: approximately 40 ophthalmopathy, approximately 75 hyperthyroidism and some 17 hyperthyroidism-to-ophthalmopathy patients. In roughly 6 hyperthyroidism patients, the T-cell repertoires found in thyroid tissue were compared with those found in blood.

This clonotype was found many times. Its antigen is not yet known. No much larger clone exists at a distance of one base, and base qualities are not known. The CDR3 has 13 amino acids, counting the end cysteine and phenylalanine. The only DNA kept is the CDR3, 39 bases in frame from the first base. Sequences SQVTM (CDR1) and ANQGSEA (CDR2) are obtained from the germline V gene. The germline ends are 14 bases apart after V is trimmed by 5 bases and J by 4 bases. Stable hyperthyroidism was defined as no progression to ophthalmopathy within 18 months of follow-up. Hyperthyroidism patients were newly diagnosed, were aged 18 to 65 years, and had a disease duration under 2 months. Patients were excluded if they had other autoimmune diseases, uncontrolled infections, pregnancy or lactation. Diagnosis relied on clinical symptoms, serum thyroxine, TRAb, thyroid ultrasound and orbital computed tomography. Ficoll-Paque density gradient centrifugation was used to isolate PBMCs from about 9 ml of fresh peripheral blood. Total RNA was extracted using Trizol reagent, and RNA quality was checked on an Agilent 2100 Bioanalyzer.

TCR beta CDR3 regions were amplified from RNA transcripts for repertoire sequencing. The first round of RT-PCR was done with HTBI primers and the Qiagen OneStep RT-PCR kit, and was followed by a second round of multiplex PCR, then size selection and purification. Libraries were sequenced on an Illumina HiSeq2000 using paired-end 100 bp reads. From the authors' description of their analysis: SOAPnuke was used to process the reads, removing any read that contained adapters or uncalled bases, had a mean Phred below 15, or lacked an exact match to the constant primer or identifier. High-quality paired reads were merged with COPE v1.2.5. Each unique nucleotide sequence was defined as a clonotype, and clonotypes were aligned to IMGT TRB V, D and J references with MiTCR v1.1. The analysis was limited to V-J combinations with a frequency above 0.0001, which together covered roughly 99% of repertoires. For each V-J combination, a TCR clonal expansion and chaos score was defined as F50 clonal expansion divided by the chaos observed in the TCRdist matrix. Welch's t-statistics and random forest were used to narrow the features down to about twelve V-J combinations, which were then fed into a naive Bayes classifier. Thyroid-blood repertoire similarity was quantified with the Morisita-Horn index. Using fastp at Q25 and MiXCR, TCRdb reprocessed the public reads and kept productive beta chains. When rows share a CDR3 protein, they turn into one entry using the most common DNA and genes. In this record, the V and J calls reflect TCRdb's handling and not the investigators' own analysis. This sample comprises 350,000 to 450,000 distinct CDR3 sequences, roughly 20% of them detected only once. The top ten clonotypes cover around 3.2% of the sample.

General study outcomes and caveats: In validation, the model predicted ophthalmopathy progression with 70.59% sensitivity and approximately 78% specificity; fewer than 15 predicted patients were CT-confirmed with GO in a median of 6.5 months. Most expanded thyroid clonotypes with a frequency above 0.001 also appeared in blood, which suggests that blood repertoires may reflect the immune response in the thyroid. Sample size was not statistically predetermined, and group allocation was not concealed from the investigators. In cross-validation, the 13-signature model distinguished ophthalmopathy from stable hyperthyroidism with around 90% sensitivity and 81% to 82% specificity, while in the test set the corresponding values were approximately 80% and 75%.

The source is a woman under 30 with stable Graves' hyperthyroidism. Donor details come from another sample of the same person, matched by shared clones. The rearranged chain carries TRBV29-1 and TRBJ1-2; no D gene is confidently identified. The source material was peripheral blood. The CDR3 has the sequence CSVNRGQGYGYTF. The base sequence is TGCAGCGTTAACCGGGGTCAAGGCTATGGCTACACCTTC. Where the CDR3 stops, the reference TRBV29-1 and TRBJ1-2 genes take over; the full variable domain is SAVISQKPSRDICQRGTSLTIQCQVDSQVTMMFWYRQQPGQSLTLIATANQGSEATYESGFVIDKFPISRPNLTFSTLTVSNMSPEDSSIYLCSVNRGQGYGYTFGSGTRLTVV.